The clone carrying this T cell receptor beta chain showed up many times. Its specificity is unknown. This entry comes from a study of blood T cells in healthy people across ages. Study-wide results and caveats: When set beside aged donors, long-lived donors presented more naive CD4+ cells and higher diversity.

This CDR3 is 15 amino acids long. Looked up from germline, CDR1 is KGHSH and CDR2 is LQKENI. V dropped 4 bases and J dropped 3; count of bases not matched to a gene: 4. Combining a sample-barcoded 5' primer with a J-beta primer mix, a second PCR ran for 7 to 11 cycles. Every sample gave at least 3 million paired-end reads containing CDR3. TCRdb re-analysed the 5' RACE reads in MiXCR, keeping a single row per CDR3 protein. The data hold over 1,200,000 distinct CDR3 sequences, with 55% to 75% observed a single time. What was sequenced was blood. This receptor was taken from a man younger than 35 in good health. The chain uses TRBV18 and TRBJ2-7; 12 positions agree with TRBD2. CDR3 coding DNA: TGTGCCAGCTCACTTCGGACTAGCGGGGACTACGAGCAGTACTTC. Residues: CASSLRTSGDYEQYF.